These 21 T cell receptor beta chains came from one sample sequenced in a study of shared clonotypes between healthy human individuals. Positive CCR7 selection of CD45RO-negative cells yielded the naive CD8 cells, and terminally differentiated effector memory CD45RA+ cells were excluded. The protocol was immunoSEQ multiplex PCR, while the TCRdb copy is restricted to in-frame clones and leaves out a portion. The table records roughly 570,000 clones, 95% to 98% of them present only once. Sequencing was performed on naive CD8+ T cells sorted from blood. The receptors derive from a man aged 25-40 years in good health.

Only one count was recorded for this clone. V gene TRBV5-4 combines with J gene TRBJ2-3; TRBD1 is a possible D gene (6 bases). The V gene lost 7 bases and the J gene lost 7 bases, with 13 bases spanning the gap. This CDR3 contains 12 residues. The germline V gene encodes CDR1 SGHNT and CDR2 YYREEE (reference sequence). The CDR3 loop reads CASAVQGNTQYF. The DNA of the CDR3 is TGTGCCAGCGCTGTACAGGGAAATACGCAGTATTTT.

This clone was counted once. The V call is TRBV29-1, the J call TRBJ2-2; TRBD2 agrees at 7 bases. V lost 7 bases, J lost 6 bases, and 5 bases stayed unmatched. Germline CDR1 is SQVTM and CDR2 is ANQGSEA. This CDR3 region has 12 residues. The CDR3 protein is CSARRESGELFF. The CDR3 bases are TGCAGCGCCCGGCGGGAGTCCGGGGAGCTGTTTTTT.

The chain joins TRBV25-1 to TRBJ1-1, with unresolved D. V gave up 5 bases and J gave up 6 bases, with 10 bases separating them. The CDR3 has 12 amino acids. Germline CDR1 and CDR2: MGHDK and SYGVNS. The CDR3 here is CASSMGGPEAFF. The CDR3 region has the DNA TGTGCCAGCAGTATGGGAGGTCCTGAAGCTTTCTTT. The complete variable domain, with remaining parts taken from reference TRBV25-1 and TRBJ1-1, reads EADIYQTPRYLVIGTGKKITLECSQTMGHDKMYWYQQDPGMELHLIHYSYGVNSTEKGDLSSESTVSRIRTEHFPLTLESARPSHTSQYLCASSMGGPEAFFGQGTRLTVV.

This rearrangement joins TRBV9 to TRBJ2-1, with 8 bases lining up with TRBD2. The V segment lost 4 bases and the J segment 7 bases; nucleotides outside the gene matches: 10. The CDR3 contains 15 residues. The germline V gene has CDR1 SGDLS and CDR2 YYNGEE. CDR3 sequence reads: CASSFDERGRNEQFF. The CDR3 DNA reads TGTGCCAGCAGCTTCGACGAGCGGGGGAGGAATGAGCAGTTCTTC.

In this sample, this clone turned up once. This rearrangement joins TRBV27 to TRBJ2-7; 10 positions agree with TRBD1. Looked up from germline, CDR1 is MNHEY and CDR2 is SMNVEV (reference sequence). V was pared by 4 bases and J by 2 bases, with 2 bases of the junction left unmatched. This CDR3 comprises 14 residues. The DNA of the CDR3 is TGTGCCAGCAGTTCGACAGGGGGCACCTACGAGCAGTACTTC. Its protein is CASSSTGGTYEQYF.

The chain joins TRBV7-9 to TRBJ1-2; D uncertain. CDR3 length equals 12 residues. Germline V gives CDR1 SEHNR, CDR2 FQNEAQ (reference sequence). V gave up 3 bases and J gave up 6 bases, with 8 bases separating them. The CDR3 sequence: CASSFGVDGYTF. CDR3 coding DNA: TGTGCCAGCAGCTTTGGGGTCGATGGCTACACCTTC.

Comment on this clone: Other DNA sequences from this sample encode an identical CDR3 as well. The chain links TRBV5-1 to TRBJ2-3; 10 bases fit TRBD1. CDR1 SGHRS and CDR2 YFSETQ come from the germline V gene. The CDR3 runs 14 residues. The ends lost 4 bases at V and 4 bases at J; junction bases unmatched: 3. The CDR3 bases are TGCGCCAGCAGCCTCGGACAGGGGGCAGATACGCAGTATTTT. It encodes CASSLGQGADTQYF.

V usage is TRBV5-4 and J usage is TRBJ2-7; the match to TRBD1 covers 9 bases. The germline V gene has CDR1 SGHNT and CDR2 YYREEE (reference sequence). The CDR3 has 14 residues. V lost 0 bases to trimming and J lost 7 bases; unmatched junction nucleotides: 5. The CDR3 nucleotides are TGTGCCAGCAGCTTGGGGACAGGGGCATGGGAGCAGTACTTC. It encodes CASSLGTGAWEQYF.

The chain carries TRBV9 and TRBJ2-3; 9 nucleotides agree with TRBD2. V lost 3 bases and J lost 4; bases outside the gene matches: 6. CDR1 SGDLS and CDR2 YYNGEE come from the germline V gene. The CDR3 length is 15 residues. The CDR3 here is CASSAGGRAADTQYF. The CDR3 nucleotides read TGTGCCAGCAGCGCGGGCGGGAGGGCGGCAGATACGCAGTATTTT.

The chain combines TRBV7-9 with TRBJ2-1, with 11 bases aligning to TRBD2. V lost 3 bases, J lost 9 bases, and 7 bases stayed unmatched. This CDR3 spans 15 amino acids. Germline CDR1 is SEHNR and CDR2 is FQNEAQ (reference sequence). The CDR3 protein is CASSFSLGLAGEQFF. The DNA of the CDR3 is TGTGCCAGCAGCTTCTCCCTAGGACTAGCGGGTGAGCAGTTCTTC.

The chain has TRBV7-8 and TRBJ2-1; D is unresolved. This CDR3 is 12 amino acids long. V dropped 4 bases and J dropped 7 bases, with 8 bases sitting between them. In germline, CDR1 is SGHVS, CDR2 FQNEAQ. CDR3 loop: CASSSVWNEQFF. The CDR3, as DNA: TGTGCCAGCAGCTCCGTCTGGAATGAGCAGTTCTTC.

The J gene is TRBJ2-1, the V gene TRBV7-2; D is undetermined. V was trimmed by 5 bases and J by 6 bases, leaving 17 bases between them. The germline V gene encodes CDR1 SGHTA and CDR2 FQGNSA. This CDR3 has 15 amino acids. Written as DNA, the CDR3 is TGTGCCAGCAGCCTCAGGTGGATCGGCCGCAATGAGCAGTTCTTC. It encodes CASSLRWIGRNEQFF.

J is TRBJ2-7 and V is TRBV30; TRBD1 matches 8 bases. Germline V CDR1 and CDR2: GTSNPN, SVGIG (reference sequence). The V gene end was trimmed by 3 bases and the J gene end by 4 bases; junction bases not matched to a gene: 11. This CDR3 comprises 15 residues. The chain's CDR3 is CAWRVHTGGPYEQYF. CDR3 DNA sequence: TGTGCCTGGAGGGTCCACACAGGGGGACCATACGAGCAGTACTTC.

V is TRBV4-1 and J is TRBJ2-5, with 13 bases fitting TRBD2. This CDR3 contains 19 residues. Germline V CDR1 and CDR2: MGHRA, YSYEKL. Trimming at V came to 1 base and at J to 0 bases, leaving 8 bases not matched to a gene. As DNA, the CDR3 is TGCGCCAGCAGCCAAGCAGGGACTAGCGGGACCCCGTACCAAGAGACCCAGTACTTC. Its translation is CASSQAGTSGTPYQETQYF.

The CDR3: CASGRGGPASYEQYF. In DNA, the CDR3 is TGTGCCAGCGGCCGGGGCGGGCCCGCTTCCTACGAGCAGTACTTC. The chain carries TRBV5-4 and TRBJ2-7; D assignment may be TRBD1 or TRBD2 (5 bases each). The CDR3 sequence is 15 residues long. Trimming left V 7 bases short and J 1 base short, with 18 bases between. Germline CDR1 SGHNT, CDR2 YYREEE (reference sequence).

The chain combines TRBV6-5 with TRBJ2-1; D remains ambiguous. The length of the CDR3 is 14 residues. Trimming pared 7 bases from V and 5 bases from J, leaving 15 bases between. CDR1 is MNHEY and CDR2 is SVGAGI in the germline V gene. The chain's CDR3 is CASTPMSAHNEQFF. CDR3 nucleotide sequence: TGTGCCAGCACCCCGATGTCGGCCCACAATGAGCAGTTCTTC.

CDR3 sequence (DNA): TGTGCCAGATGGGGCAGGGAGTCTGGGGCCAACGTCCTGACTTTC. It yields the protein CARWGRESGANVLTF. The V gene is TRBV2, the J gene TRBJ2-6; the D gene could be TRBD1 or TRBD2 (5 bases each). CDR1 and CDR2 (germline): SNHLY, FYNNEI. CDR3 size: 15 residues. V lost 9 bases and J lost 1, with 13 bases in between.

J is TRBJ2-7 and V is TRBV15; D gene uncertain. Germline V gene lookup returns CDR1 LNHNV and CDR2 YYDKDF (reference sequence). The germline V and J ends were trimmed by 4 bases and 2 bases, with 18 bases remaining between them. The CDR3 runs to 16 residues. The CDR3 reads CATSIEPNTITYEQYF. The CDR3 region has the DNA TGTGCCACCAGCATTGAACCCAACACCATCACCTACGAGCAGTACTTC.

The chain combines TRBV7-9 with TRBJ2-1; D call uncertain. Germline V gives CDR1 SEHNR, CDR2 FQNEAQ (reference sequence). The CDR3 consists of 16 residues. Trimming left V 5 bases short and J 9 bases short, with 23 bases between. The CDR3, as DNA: TGTGCCAGCAGCGCAGAGATACGTCTCGGCCCTTTTGAGCAGTTCTTC. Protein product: CASSAEIRLGPFEQFF.

In nucleotides, the CDR3 is TGCGCCAGCTCCGGACTAGCGGGAGGCCAAGCGAGCTCCTACAATGAGCAGTTCTTC. This translates into CASSGLAGGQASSYNEQFF. The V gene is TRBV5-1, the J gene TRBJ2-1; 14 bases are a match to TRBD2. V shed 7 bases, J shed 0 bases, and the junction held 12 bases outside the gene matches. Per the germline V gene, CDR1 is SGHRS and CDR2 is YFSETQ. The CDR3 is made up of 19 amino acids.

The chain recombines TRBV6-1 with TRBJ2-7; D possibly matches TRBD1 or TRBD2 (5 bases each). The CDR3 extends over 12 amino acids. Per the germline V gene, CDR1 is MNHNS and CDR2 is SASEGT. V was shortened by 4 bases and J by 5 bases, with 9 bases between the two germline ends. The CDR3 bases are TGTGCCAGCAGTGCCGGGGCACACGAGCAGTACTTC. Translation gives CASSAGAHEQYF.